This T cell receptor beta chain was documented in a study of T cell repertoires in cytomegalovirus infection. V was clipped by 4 bases and J by 4 bases, with 11 bases between them. Germline assignment: CDR1 SGHVS and CDR2 FNYEAQ. The CDR3 totals 14 residues. In regard to this clonotype: What it binds is unknown.

TCRdb re-derived calls from the reads in MiXCR, one entry per CDR3 protein. The sample lists about 830,000 distinct CDR3 sequences, roughly 33% occurring once. The chain links TRBV7-6 to TRBJ2-1; TRBD1 is a possible D gene (6 bases). The clonotype comes from a human donor in good health (CMV status not recorded). Some clones in this sample may be carry-over from other donors' samples. Sample: cultured CD8+ T cells from PBMCs, taken from culture after CMV antigen stimulation. The DNA for the CDR3 is TGTGCCAGCAGCTCCCGACAGGATTACAATGAGCAGTTCTTC. It codes for CASSSRQDYNEQFF.